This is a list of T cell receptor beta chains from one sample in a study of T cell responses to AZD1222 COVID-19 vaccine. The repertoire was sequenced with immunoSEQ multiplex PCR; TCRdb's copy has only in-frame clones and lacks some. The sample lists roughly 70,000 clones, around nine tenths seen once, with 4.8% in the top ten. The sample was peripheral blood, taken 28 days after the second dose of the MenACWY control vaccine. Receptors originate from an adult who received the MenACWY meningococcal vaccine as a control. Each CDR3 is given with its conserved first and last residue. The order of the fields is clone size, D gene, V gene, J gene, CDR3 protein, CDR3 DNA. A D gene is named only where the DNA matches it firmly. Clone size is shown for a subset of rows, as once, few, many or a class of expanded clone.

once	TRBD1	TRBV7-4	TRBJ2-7	CASSLAQTGGGYYEQYF	TGTGCCAGCAGCTTAGCCCAAACAGGGGGAGGATACTACGAGCAGTACTTC
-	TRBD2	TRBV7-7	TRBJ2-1	CASSLDGLAGNEQFF	TGTGCCAGCAGCTTAGATGGGCTAGCGGGGAATGAGCAGTTCTTC
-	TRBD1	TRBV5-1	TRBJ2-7	CASSSGQGGTYEQYF	TGCGCCAGCAGCTCCGGACAGGGTGGGACCTACGAGCAGTACTTC
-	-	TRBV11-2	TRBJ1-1	CASSSRAGNTEAFF	TGTGCCAGCAGTTCCAGGGCAGGGAACACTGAAGCTTTCTTT
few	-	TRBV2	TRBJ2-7	CAATGSYEQYF	TGTGCCGCGACTGGTTCCTACGAGCAGTACTTC
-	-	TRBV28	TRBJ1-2	CASTQRGGAHTF	TGTGCCAGCACCCAAAGGGGAGGGGCCCACACCTTC
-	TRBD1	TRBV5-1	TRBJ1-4	CASSKTGVNEKLFF	TGCGCCAGCAGCAAGACAGGGGTGAATGAAAAACTGTTTTTT
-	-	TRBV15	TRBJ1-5	CATSRQGSHQPQHF	TGTGCCACCAGCAGGCAGGGTTCTCATCAGCCCCAGCATTTT
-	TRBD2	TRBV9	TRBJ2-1	CASSAGREGRHNEQFF	TGTGCCAGCAGCGCCGGACGGGAGGGTCGGCACAATGAGCAGTTCTTC
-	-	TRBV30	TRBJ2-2	CAWSGDLPGELFF	TGTGCCTGGAGTGGGGATCTCCCCGGGGAGCTGTTTTTT
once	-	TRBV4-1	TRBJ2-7	CASSQGRAYEQYF	TGCGCCAGCAGCCAAGGCAGGGCCTACGAGCAGTACTTC
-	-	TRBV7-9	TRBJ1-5	CASSPTGTNQPQHF	TGTGCCAGCAGCCCTACAGGGACCAATCAGCCCCAGCATTTT
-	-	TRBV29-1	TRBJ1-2	CSVEGGRGSGVYGYTF	TGCAGCGTTGAAGGTGGAAGGGGGAGTGGGGTGTATGGCTACACCTTC
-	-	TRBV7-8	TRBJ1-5	CASSFGTHNQPQHF	TGTGCCAGCAGCTTCGGGACCCACAATCAGCCCCAGCATTTT
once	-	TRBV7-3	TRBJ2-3	CASSLQGSRTDTQYF	TGTGCCAGCAGCTTACAGGGGTCTCGCACAGATACGCAGTATTTT
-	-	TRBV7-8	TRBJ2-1	CASSSLGMVKVF	TGTGCCAGCAGCTCCCTTGGGATGGTAAAAGTCTTC
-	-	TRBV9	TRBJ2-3	CASSRDLTSTDTQYF	TGTGCCAGCAGCCGGGACCTAACTAGCACAGATACGCAGTATTTT
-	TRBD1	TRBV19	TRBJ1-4	CASSPSGQVNEKLFF	TGTGCCAGTAGTCCCTCGGGACAGGTTAATGAAAAACTGTTTTTT
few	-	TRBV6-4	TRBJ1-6	CASSDFGPGSPLHF	-
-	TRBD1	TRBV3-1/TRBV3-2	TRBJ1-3	CASSQVGQGIGNTIYF	TGTGCCAGCAGCCAAGTGGGACAGGGTATAGGAAACACCATATATTTT
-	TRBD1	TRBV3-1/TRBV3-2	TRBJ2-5	CASSQEVGQGGETQYF	TGTGCCAGCAGCCAAGAGGTGGGACAGGGAGGCGAGACCCAGTACTTC
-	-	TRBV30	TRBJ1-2	CAWSVLWQRVGYTF	TGTGCCTGGAGTGTACTATGGCAGAGAGTCGGCTACACCTTC
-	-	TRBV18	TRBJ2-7	CASSRQDSFYYEQYF	TGTGCCAGCTCACGACAGGATAGCTTCTATTACGAGCAGTACTTC
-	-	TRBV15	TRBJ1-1	CATSREVTIYTEAFF	TGTGCCACCAGCAGAGAGGTCACCATATACACTGAAGCTTTCTTT
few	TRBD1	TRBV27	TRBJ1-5	CASSLGPRGDQPQHF	TGTGCCAGCAGTTTAGGGCCCAGGGGGGATCAGCCCCAGCATTTT
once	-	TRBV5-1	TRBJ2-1	CASSLAPGAEGEQFF	TGCGCCAGCAGCTTGGCCCCCGGGGCAGAGGGTGAGCAGTTCTTC
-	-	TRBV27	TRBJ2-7	CASSSRGTSLSYEQYF	TGTGCCAGCAGTTCCCGGGGTACTAGCCTTTCCTACGAGCAGTACTTC
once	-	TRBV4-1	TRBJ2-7	CASSQMLGVGYEQYF	TGCGCCAGCAGCCAAATGTTAGGGGTTGGCTACGAGCAGTACTTC
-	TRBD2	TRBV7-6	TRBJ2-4	CASSPSLAGGGGIQYF	TGTGCCAGCAGCCCCAGCCTAGCGGGGGGCGGAGGAATTCAGTACTTC
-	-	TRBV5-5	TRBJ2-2	CASTIRVNTGELFF	TGTGCCAGCACCATCAGAGTGAACACCGGGGAGCTGTTTTTT
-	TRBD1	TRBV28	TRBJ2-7	CASSLLPGTGSPQYF	TGTGCCAGCAGCCTCTTACCCGGGACAGGTTCCCCCCAGTACTTC
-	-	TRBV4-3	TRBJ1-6	CASSQELGSGHSPLHF	TGCGCCAGCAGCCAAGAATTGGGTTCAGGCCATTCACCCCTCCACTTT
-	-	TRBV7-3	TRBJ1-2	CASSSPGGGYTF	TGTGCCAGCAGCTCCCCTGGGGGCGGCTACACCTTC
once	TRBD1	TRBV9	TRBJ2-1	CASSLTGDGLEQFF	TGTGCCAGCAGCCTTACAGGGGACGGTTTGGAGCAGTTCTTC
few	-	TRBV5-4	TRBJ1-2	CASSGSVGYTF	TGTGCCAGCAGCGGCAGTGTAGGCTACACCTTC
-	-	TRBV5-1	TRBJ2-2	CASSLEPAPFTGELFF	TGCGCCAGCAGCTTGGAACCGGCGCCCTTCACCGGGGAGCTGTTTTTT
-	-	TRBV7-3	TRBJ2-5	CASSLQGSQETQYF	TGTGCCAGCAGCTTACAGGGGTCCCAAGAGACCCAGTACTTC
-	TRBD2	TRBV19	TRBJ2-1	CASMGGDGVEQFF	TGTGCCAGTATGGGGGGGGATGGAGTTGAGCAGTTCTTC
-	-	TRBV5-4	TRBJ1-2	CASSPGTLGYTF	TGTGCCAGCAGCCCCGGGACACTTGGCTACACCTTC
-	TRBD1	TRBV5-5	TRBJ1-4	CASSLHRGLPPEKLFF	TGTGCCAGCAGCTTGCACAGGGGCCTACCTCCCGAAAAACTGTTTTTT
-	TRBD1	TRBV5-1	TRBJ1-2	CASSLEGALTGTAYGYTF	TGCGCCAGCAGCTTGGAAGGGGCCCTAACCGGGACAGCCTATGGCTACACCTTC
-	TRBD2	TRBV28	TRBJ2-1	CASSALSGGSYNEQFF	TGTGCCAGCAGCGCCCTTAGCGGGGGGTCCTACAATGAGCAGTTCTTC
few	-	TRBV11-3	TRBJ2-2	CASSLNGDKKNTGELFF	TGTGCCAGCAGCTTGAATGGGGACAAGAAAAACACCGGGGAGCTGTTTTTT
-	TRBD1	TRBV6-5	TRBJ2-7	CASSYSKGALYEQYF	TGTGCCAGCAGTTACTCTAAGGGGGCCCTCTACGAGCAGTACTTC
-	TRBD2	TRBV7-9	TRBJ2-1	CASSPGTSGRLRSYNEQFF	TGTGCCAGCAGCCCTGGGACTAGCGGGAGGTTACGCTCCTACAATGAGCAGTTCTTC
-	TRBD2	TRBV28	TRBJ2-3	CASSTLAGVDTQYF	TGTGCCAGCAGCACCCTAGCGGGAGTAGATACGCAGTATTTT
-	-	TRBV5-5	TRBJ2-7	CASSLVSQGIPYEQYF	TGTGCCAGCAGCTTGGTGAGTCAGGGGATTCCCTACGAGCAGTACTTC
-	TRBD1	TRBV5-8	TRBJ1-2	CASSLRQGHLNTF	TGTGCCAGCAGCTTGCGACAGGGGCATTTGAACACCTTC
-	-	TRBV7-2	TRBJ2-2	CASNPTGGRGNTGELFF	TGTGCCAGCAACCCGACGGGGGGCAGAGGGAACACCGGGGAGCTGTTTTTT
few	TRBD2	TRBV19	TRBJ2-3	CASTNRGGIGTDTQYF	TGTGCCAGTACCAATCGGGGGGGCATCGGCACAGATACGCAGTATTTT
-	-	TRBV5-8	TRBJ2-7	CASSLPYGEQYF	TGTGCCAGCAGCTTACCCTATGGCGAGCAGTACTTC
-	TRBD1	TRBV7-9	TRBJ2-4	CASSSRPPGTAAKNIQYF	TGTGCCAGCAGCTCTCGCCCCCCCGGGACAGCGGCCAAAAACATTCAGTACTTC